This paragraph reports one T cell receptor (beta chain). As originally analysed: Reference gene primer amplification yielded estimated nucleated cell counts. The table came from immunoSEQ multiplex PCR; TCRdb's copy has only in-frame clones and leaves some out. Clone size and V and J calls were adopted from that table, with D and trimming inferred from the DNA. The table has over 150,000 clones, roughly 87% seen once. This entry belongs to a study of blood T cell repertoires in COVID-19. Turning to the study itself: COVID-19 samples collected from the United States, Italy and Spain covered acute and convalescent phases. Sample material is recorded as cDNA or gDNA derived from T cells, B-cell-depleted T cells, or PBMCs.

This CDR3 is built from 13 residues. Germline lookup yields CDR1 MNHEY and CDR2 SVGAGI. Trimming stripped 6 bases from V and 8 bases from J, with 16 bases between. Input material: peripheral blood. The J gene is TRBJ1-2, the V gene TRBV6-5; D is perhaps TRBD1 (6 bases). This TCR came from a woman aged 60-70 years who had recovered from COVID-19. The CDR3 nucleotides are TGTGCCAGCAGCTTACAGGGCCCAAGCGGCTACACCTTC. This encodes CASSLQGPSGYTF.